This T cell receptor (beta chain) was captured in a study of T cells in Graves' hyperthyroidism and ophthalmopathy. Findings of the study overall: Expanded thyroid clonotypes (above 0.001) were mostly also found in blood.

The investigators amplified TCR beta CDR3 regions from RNA transcripts. When the TCR CDR3 underwent first-round RT-PCR, the HTBI primer set was used. In TCRdb, the multiplex PCR reads were re-called with MiXCR into one record per CDR3 protein. This sample has 350,000 to 400,000 distinct CDR3 sequences; under 20% occur once, and the top ten carry roughly two fifths. There are many counts of this clonotype. Antigen unknown. Losses at the gene ends were 5 bases for V and 4 bases for J; bases not matched to a gene: 4. This CDR3 has 13 amino acids. Germline V gene lookup returns CDR1 KGHSH and CDR2 LQKENI. Pregnant or lactating patients were excluded, as were those with uncontrolled infection or other autoimmune disease. Extraction of PBMCs used around 9.6 ml of fresh peripheral blood.

Material for sequencing was blood. This chain joins TRBV18 and TRBJ1-1; 7 positions agree with TRBD1. This TCR was sampled from a man aged 18 to 30 with Graves' ophthalmopathy. CDR3 nucleotides: TGTGCCAGCTCATCTCACAGGGGCACTGAAGCTTTCTTT. It translates to CASSSHRGTEAFF.